This is a list of T cell receptor beta chains from one sample in a study of T cells in Graves' hyperthyroidism and ophthalmopathy. TCRdb independently ran MiXCR on the multiplex PCR reads; one entry per CDR3 protein. The sample has about 590,000 distinct CDR3 sequences, 15% to 18% seen once. The sample consisted of blood. The receptors here all came from a woman aged 25 to 45 with Graves' hyperthyroidism. Each CDR3 is given with its conserved first and last residue. The D gene is left open where the match is weak. Part of the rows lack a size; the others show once, few, many or a class for expanded clones.

DNA,CDR3,V,J,size,D
TGTGCCAGCAGTCCCGATACCCTGGGACTAGCGGCCTACGAGCAGTACTTC,CASSPDTLGLAAYEQYF,TRBV27,TRBJ2-7,few,TRBD2
TGTGCCAGCAGCCCCCAAAGCGGGACAGGGGGAAAGGGGAACACTGAAGCTTTCTTT,CASSPQSGTGGKGNTEAFF,TRBV7-3,TRBJ1-1,few,TRBD1
TGCGCCAGCAGCACGGGGAGCACAGATACGCAGTATTTT,CASSTGSTDTQYF,TRBV10-1,TRBJ2-3,.,.
TGCAGCGTTGAACAACAGGGTGGCGGAGAGACCCAGTACTTC,CSVEQQGGGETQYF,TRBV29-1,TRBJ2-5,many,.
TGCGCCAGCAGCCCCCCGGGGAACACTGAAGCTTTCTTT,CASSPPGNTEAFF,TRBV18,TRBJ1-1,many,.
TGTGCCAGCAGCCCGACTAGGGTCAATGAGCAGTTCTTC,CASSPTRVNEQFF,TRBV3-1,TRBJ2-1,many,.
TGTGCCAGCAGCAACCCGGGACAGGGATACGAGCAGTACTTC,CASSNPGQGYEQYF,TRBV11-2,TRBJ2-7,few,TRBD1
TGCGCCAGCAGCGGAGGGGGGATCTACAATGAGCAGTTCTTC,CASSGGGIYNEQFF,TRBV5-1,TRBJ2-1,.,.
TGTGCCAGCAGCTTAGTCGGGTCGCCGGCGAAACTGTTTTTT,CASSLVGSPAKLFF,TRBV7-9,TRBJ1-4,.,.
TGTGCCAGCAGCTTAACCGGCAGGACTAGCACAGATACGCAGTATTTT,CASSLTGRTSTDTQYF,TRBV7-3,TRBJ2-3,many,.
TGTGCCAGCAGCGTTCGACAGAGCTCCTACAATGAGCAGTTCTTC,CASSVRQSSYNEQFF,TRBV9,TRBJ2-1,few,.
TGTGCCAGTAGCATTGCGGGGAGCTCCTACAATGAGCAGTTCTTC,CASSIAGSSYNEQFF,TRBV19,TRBJ2-1,few,.
TGTGCCTGGCAATCGTGGGAGTCAACAGATACGCAGTATTTT,CAWQSWESTDTQYF,TRBV30,TRBJ2-3,many,.
TGCAGCTTACAGGGGGCCAGAGGGAACACTGAAGCTTTCTTT,CSLQGARGNTEAFF,TRBV29-1,TRBJ1-1,few,TRBD1